This TCR beta chain was documented in a study of CD8+ T cells in alopecia areata. Study information: Twice a day, 5 to 10 mg of oral tofacitinib was administered to treated patients.

Germline V gene lookup returns CDR1 SQVTM and CDR2 ANQGSEA. V shed 5 bases and J 7 bases; nucleotides not matched to a gene: 5. CDR3 size: 13 residues. Study-wide findings and caveats: Whereas mice showed it more clearly, TCR sharing across patients was murkier, possibly because of HLA.

Extraction and reverse transcription of RNA yielded cDNA as the sequencing template. The method was immunoSEQ multiplex PCR; TCRdb's version includes in-frame clones alone and lacks a portion of them. This table holds some 100,000 clones, roughly two fifths found once. Remarks on this clone: Its antigen is not known.

This TCR derives from a human donor with alopecia areata. Specimen: CD4+ T cells sorted from blood. The V call is TRBV29-1, the J call TRBJ2-2; 9 bases line up with TRBD2. DNA for the CDR3: TGCAGCGTTTCTAGCGGGACGGGCGGGGAGCTGTTTTTT. Its protein is CSVSSGTGGELFF.